This record looks at one T cell receptor beta chain sequence and its context. Antigen unknown. A 2.5 ml blood sample was drawn per donor. Blood samples, whole and unsorted for T cells, yielded the isolated total RNA. The data stem from a study of monozygotic twins with inflammatory bowel disease. Study observations and caveats: Especially with disease activity, IBD patients had fewer clonotypes in common with others than healthy twins did.

Each sample had eight separate cDNA synthesis reactions. Reprocessing the 5' RACE reads, TCRdb reports a single entry for every CDR3 protein and omits DNA. With around 200,000 distinct CDR3 sequences in the sample, the ten largest clones hold less than 2%. This CDR3 has 14 residues. Germline V gene data show CDR1 as LGHNT and CDR2 as FRNRAP. The origin of this receptor is a human donor with ulcerative colitis or Crohn's disease, or a healthy co-twin of an affected twin (not recorded which). The material sequenced was blood. V and J are TRBV12-5 and TRBJ2-1; TCRdb returns TRBD2, unconfirmable since there is no DNA. CDR3: CASGVGRGYNEQFF.